This TCR beta chain was profiled in a study of shared clonotypes between healthy human individuals (dated by TCRdb to 2019 to 2021). In the study overall: Three men and a couple of women, aged 18 to 49 years, made up the cohort. Each donor's leukapheresis produced roughly between roughly 0.94 and 9.5 billion PBMCs. Libraries were prepared and TCR repertoires were sequenced by different laboratories using diverse techniques, in order to increase sequencing depth and limit assay-specific biases. For each donor, CD4 naive and CD4 memory were each given three plates, CD8 naive was given two plates, and CD8 memory was given one plate. To estimate repertoire size and how much clonotype sharing occurs between individuals, the study deeply sequenced the blood TCR repertoires of 5 or 6 healthy adults. Here is what the overall study found, with its caveats: When a few donors were compared, the shared fraction of clonotypes was about 5% for naive CD4, approximately 3.3% for naive CD8, 2.3% for memory CD4, and 0.4% for memory CD8. Incomplete sequencing was indicated by rarefaction of sorted-subset datasets, despite the large sequencing depth. Estimated clonotype richness was generally larger for naive than for memory subsets. Only blood was sampled, and tissue TCR repertoires likely differ from those in blood. Pairwise subsampling led to the expectation that sequencing depth would affect the degree of clonotype sharing among donors. Clonotypes shared by all four sorted-subset donors showed higher generation probabilities than non-shared clonotypes. The small number of donors limited the genetic and exposure-history diversity represented.

The donors were healthy, HIV-negative adults with no recently reported acute infections or vaccinations. Only Caucasian adults living in Nashville, Tennessee, USA were represented among the donors. Magnetic negative selection was used to enrich CD4+ T cells, after which naive cells were positively selected on CD45RA and the negative fraction became the memory subset. Blood was obtained by leukapheresis, after which PBMCs were separated by Ficoll-Histopaque density gradient centrifugation and cryopreserved in liquid nitrogen vapor phase. Analytical flow cytometry was used to check the purity and quantity of each magnetically sorted T cell population. From each sorted fraction, genomic DNA was isolated and quantified by UV absorbance on a Nanodrop 2000c. TCR CDR3 regions were amplified from genomic DNA by multiplex PCR using the deep immunoSEQ assay. Extracted genomic DNA from each cell subset was distributed evenly across all wells of several immunoSEQ 96-well plates, and each plate was treated as a replicate. Each replicate PCR for sorted subsets received 150 to 250 ng genomic DNA, equal to tens of thousands of T cell genomes. Purified libraries were quantified with a Qubit 3.0 fluorometer, sized on a Bioanalyzer 2100, and re-quantified with the KAPA Library Quantification kit. Every immunoSEQ 96-well plate was sequenced on a separate single-read 150-cycle Illumina NextSeq 550 flow cell. As for the authors' bioinformatics: Because the immunoSEQ output included only junctional sequences and no quality scores, the filtering could not be the same as the filtering used for full-length reads. To assign V/J genes and CDR3, sequences were annotated using PyIR, a Python wrapper for IgBLAST v1.9, with IMGT germline references. Any read was removed if the V/J assignment was weak (E-value above 1e-6), the CDR3 was missing, or the read contained stop codons, out-of-frame junctions, or ambiguous translated residues. A V3J clonotype was defined by an identical inferred V gene, J gene, and CDR3 amino acid sequence. Percentage overlap between repertoires was calculated by dividing the number of shared unique clonotypes by the size of the smaller repertoire. Richness of each repertoire was evaluated using RTK rarefaction, the Chao1 estimator, and Recon v2.1 estimates of unobserved clonotypes. Generation probabilities for all TCRbeta clonotypes obtained by the gDNA method from a handful of donors were computed using OLGA. This is the immuneACCESS table as TCRdb keeps it, with only in-frame sequences that have V and J called. A part of the clones is gone; compared with another copy, unresolved V genes explain less than half, and the rest is unexplained. That table is the source of V, J and clone size, and D and trimming were worked out from the DNA. Across this sample there are over a million clones, with roughly 96% seen only once. The top ten clonotypes cover over 1% of the sample.

This clone was seen just once. Its antigen is currently not known. No per-base quality is available; no much larger clone lies one base away. The receptor's source is a man aged 25-45 years in good health. Sequencing used naive CD4+ T cells sorted from blood. Explained via the paper, the cell subset or site label denotes: CD45RA+ positively selected.

The CDR3 protein sequence reads: CASTDRYEQFF. The DNA sequence is TGTGCCAGCACCGACAGGTATGAGCAGTTCTTC. Recombination linked TRBV6-5 to TRBJ2-1; D gene: possibly TRBD1, on 6 matching bases. Taken from the germline V gene, the CDR1 and CDR2 loops are MNHEY and SVGAGI. V is reduced by 7 bases and J by 8 bases, leaving a spacing of 9 bases between them. The CDR3 numbers 11 residues from cysteine through phenylalanine. The CDR3 DNA has 33 bases and is translated from base 1.